This is a list of T cell receptor beta chains from one sample in a study of molecular identifiers for immune sequencing clone quantification. From the PCR reads, TCRdb called clonotypes with MiXCR, one entry per CDR3 protein. The sample lists 100,000 or so distinct CDR3 sequences, 35% occurring once. The sample consisted of naive CD8+ T cells from blood, with Jurkat cell RNA spiked in. These receptors all come from a human donor in good health. Some libraries in this study had Jurkat cell RNA spiked in. Both conserved end residues are part of each CDR3. D genes are given only for firm matches. Size values are once, few and many counts, or a class for expanded clones, and some rows have none.

D gene	clone size	J gene	V gene	CDR3 DNA	CDR3 protein
TRBD2	NA	TRBJ2-7	TRBV6-2/TRBV6-3	TGTGCCAGCAGTTACTACCTTGAGGGACTAGCCTCCTACGAGCAGTACTTC	CASSYYLEGLASYEQYF
NA	NA	TRBJ2-7	TRBV20-1	TGCAGTGCTCTGCCGGGACATAAATACGAGCAGTACTTC	CSALPGHKYEQYF
NA	NA	TRBJ2-5	TRBV7-9	TGTGCCAGCAGCTTAAGGGCCCCCCGCCAGTACTTC	CASSLRAPRQYF
NA	many	TRBJ2-3	TRBV27	TGTGCCAGCAGTTTTGTCAACACAGATACGCAGTATTTT	CASSFVNTDTQYF
TRBD2	many	TRBJ2-3	TRBV5-4	TGTGCCAGCAGCTTGGCCAACCTAGCGGGAGGGCCCGCAGATACGCAGTATTTT	CASSLANLAGGPADTQYF
NA	NA	TRBJ2-1	TRBV6-5	TGTGCCAGCAGTTACCTGCCAGGGAGCTCCTACAATGAGCAGTTCTTC	CASSYLPGSSYNEQFF
NA	NA	TRBJ2-4	TRBV6-2/TRBV6-3	TGTGCCAGCAGTTACGACAGAACCCTAGCCAAAAACATTCAGTACTTC	CASSYDRTLAKNIQYF
TRBD1	NA	TRBJ2-1	TRBV29-1	TGCAGCGTTGAAAACGGCGGACAGGGGATGGTCAATGAGCAGTTCTTC	CSVENGGQGMVNEQFF
TRBD1	NA	TRBJ1-1	TRBV11-2	TGTGCCAGCAGCTCGCCTTTTCACAGGGGGCAAGGAGCTTTCTTT	CASSSPFHRGQGAFF
NA	many	TRBJ2-7	TRBV20-1	TGCAGTGCTAGCGTTACTAGCTCCTACGAGCAGTACTTC	CSASVTSSYEQYF
NA	NA	TRBJ1-5	TRBV15	TGTGCCACCAGCAGAGATGACAGACTGGTGGATCAGCCCCAGCATTTT	CATSRDDRLVDQPQHF
NA	many	TRBJ2-3	TRBV7-8	TGTGCCAGCAGCAACGAGGCGGATACGCAGTATTTT	CASSNEADTQYF
NA	few	TRBJ2-1	TRBV27	TGTGCCAGCAGTGACCTAGGGTACTCCTACAATGAGCAGTTCTTC	CASSDLGYSYNEQFF
NA	few	TRBJ2-1	TRBV9	TGTGCCAGCAGCGTAGAGCCGGGAGCGCCCTTTACAAATGAGCAGTTCTTC	CASSVEPGAPFTNEQFF
NA	many	TRBJ2-3	TRBV11-2	TGTGCCAGCAGCTTAGTTTGGGGACAAGTCACAGATACGCAGTATTTT	CASSLVWGQVTDTQYF
NA	NA	TRBJ1-1	TRBV7-9	TGTGCCAGCAGCTTACAGGTGACGGGCACTGAAGCTTTCTTT	CASSLQVTGTEAFF
NA	few	TRBJ2-7	TRBV9	TGTGCCAGCAGCGTAGACCAGGGGCCATCCTACGAGCAGTACTTC	CASSVDQGPSYEQYF
NA	NA	TRBJ2-3	TRBV5-1	TGCGCCAGCAGCTTGTTTGACGGGAGCACAGATACGCAGTATTTT	CASSLFDGSTDTQYF
NA	many	TRBJ2-2	TRBV28	TGTGCCAGCAGTTTCTCTAGCCTGAACACCGGGGAGCTGTTTTTT	CASSFSSLNTGELFF
NA	few	TRBJ2-5	TRBV5-1	TGCGCCAGCAGCTTGGGGCAGGGCCTGGAGGCACAAGAGACCCAGTACTTC	CASSLGQGLEAQETQYF
TRBD1	many	TRBJ1-2	TRBV29-1	TGCAGCGTTGAATCAGGGGGAAGCTATGGCTACACCTTC	CSVESGGSYGYTF
NA	NA	TRBJ2-2	TRBV11-2	TGTGCCAGCAGCTGGGATGGGAACACCGGGGAGCTGTTTTTT	CASSWDGNTGELFF
NA	many	TRBJ1-1	TRBV6-5	TGTGCCAGCAGTTACTCCCCGGGGAACACTGAAGCTTTCTTT	CASSYSPGNTEAFF
NA	NA	TRBJ2-2	TRBV7-6	TGTGCCAGCAGCGGAGTTCCTTACACCGGGGAGCTGTTTTTT	CASSGVPYTGELFF
TRBD1	many	TRBJ2-2	TRBV9	TGTGCCAGCAGCGTAGAGCCCGGGACAGGGTATACCGGGGAGCTGTTTTTT	CASSVEPGTGYTGELFF
NA	NA	TRBJ2-6	TRBV27	TGTGCCAGCACAGGGGCGGACTCTGTAGGCAACGTCCTGACTTTC	CASTGADSVGNVLTF
NA	NA	TRBJ2-7	TRBV12-3/TRBV12-4	TGTGCCAGCAGTTTAGGCGACTCCTACAAGCAGTACTTC	CASSLGDSYKQYF
NA	NA	TRBJ1-1	TRBV7-6	TGTGCCAGCAGCTTACCTGCCATTGGGGCCCATCCTGAAGCTTTCTTT	CASSLPAIGAHPEAFF
NA	medium-sized	TRBJ2-7	TRBV27	TGTGCCAGCAGTTTAGGGGGCGAGCAGTACTTC	CASSLGGEQYF